These 9 T cell receptor beta chains came from one sample sequenced in a study of OX40 agonist ivuxolimab in advanced cancers. Library generation was performed with the immunoSEQ multiplex PCR assay. TCRdb holds this immuneACCESS table with in-frame rearrangements only. Some clones are missing; in checked studies, unresolved V genes explain under half, and the rest has no known cause. This sample gives around 84,000 clones in total; more than 70% of them show up just once. Over 0.15% of the sample belongs to the ten largest clones. Sequences were derived from CD4+ or CD8+ T cells sorted from blood, sampled in a trial of the OX40 agonist ivuxolimab. The receptors were sampled from an adult with an advanced solid tumor such as melanoma, head and neck, liver or kidney cancer.

The chain has TRBV5-1 and TRBJ1-6; D might be TRBD1 (5 bases). This CDR3 is built from 13 residues. V was trimmed by 4 bases and J by 9 bases, leaving 11 bases between them. Germline assignment: CDR1 SGHRS and CDR2 YFSETQ. CDR3 residues: CASSPDRISPLHF. The CDR3 coding sequence is TGCGCCAGCAGCCCCGACAGAATTTCACCCCTCCACTTT.

This chain connects TRBV5-1 to TRBJ2-7; the D gene could be TRBD1 or TRBD2 (5 bases each). There are 14 residues in the CDR3. With 2 bases removed from V and 3 bases from J, the gap between germline ends came to 12 bases. Germline-derived CDR1 and CDR2 are SGHRS and YFSETQ. For the CDR3, the DNA is TGCGCCAGCAGCTTAGGCCAGGGAGACTACGAGCAGTACTTC. It yields the protein CASSLGQGDYEQYF.

V and J are TRBV7-6 and TRBJ1-1; D is perhaps TRBD1 (6 bases). The CDR3 extends over 16 amino acids. Trimming removed 4 bases at V and 0 bases at J, with 15 bases between. Germline CDR1 is SGHVS and CDR2 is FNYEAQ. The CDR3 here is CASSSIPGALNTEAFF. DNA for the CDR3: TGTGCCAGCAGCTCAATACCAGGGGCACTGAACACTGAAGCTTTCTTT.

The rearrangement joins TRBV7-9 to TRBJ2-7; 14 bases fit TRBD2. This CDR3 spans 16 amino acids. Germline CDR1 reads SEHNR; CDR2 reads FQNEAQ (reference sequence). After removal of 5 bases from V and 0 bases from J, the junction contained 3 bases not matched to a gene. The CDR3 DNA is TGTGCCAGCAGCCGGGGACTAGCGGGAGACTCCTACGAGCAGTACTTC. It yields the protein CASSRGLAGDSYEQYF.

This clone occurred a few times. The chain has TRBV30 and TRBJ1-1; D remains unclear. The CDR3 is made up of 12 amino acids. Germline lookup yields CDR1 GTSNPN and CDR2 SVGIG (reference sequence). The V end lost 5 bases, the J end lost 5 bases, and 12 bases lay between the germline ends. CDR3: CAWGRDRTEAFF. For the CDR3, the DNA is TGTGCCTGGGGAAGAGACCGAACTGAAGCTTTCTTT.

This chain joins TRBV6-1 and TRBJ1-1; 11 bases match TRBD1. The CDR3 has 14 amino acids. Per germline, CDR1 MNHNS and CDR2 SASEGT. V lost 7 bases, J lost 6 bases, and 7 bases stayed unmatched. CDR3 sequence (DNA): TGTGCCAGCAAACCGGGACAGGGGGTCGCTGAAGCTTTCTTT. This encodes CASKPGQGVAEAFF.

The V gene is TRBV5-1, the J gene TRBJ2-7; 9 nucleotides agree with TRBD2. This CDR3 comprises 16 residues. Trimming took 0 bases from V and 4 from J; bases not matched to a gene: 8. CDR1 is SGHRS and CDR2 is YFSETQ in the germline V gene. CDR3 sequence (DNA): TGCGCCAGCAGCTTGGCCGAGCGGGGGGCCTTATACGAGCAGTACTTC. This translates into CASSLAERGALYEQYF.

The rearrangement links TRBV7-2 to TRBJ2-1; D uncertain. Trimming left V 0 bases short and J 8 bases short, with 5 bases between. Germline CDR1 and CDR2: SGHTA and FQGNSA. This CDR3 comprises 12 residues. The CDR3 nucleotides are TGTGCCAGCAGCTTAGCCGGCTATGAGCAGTTCTTC. Encoded protein: CASSLAGYEQFF.

The chain carries TRBV30 and TRBJ1-5, with D possibly matching TRBD1 (5 bases). V was shortened by 8 bases and J by 6 bases, with 20 bases between the two germline ends. Germline V lookup: CDR1 GTSNPN, CDR2 SVGIG (reference sequence). The CDR3 covers 14 residues. The DNA for the CDR3 is TGTGCCGGCTCCCCGGGAGGGACCGGTCAGCCCCAGCATTTT. Protein product: CAGSPGGTGQPQHF.